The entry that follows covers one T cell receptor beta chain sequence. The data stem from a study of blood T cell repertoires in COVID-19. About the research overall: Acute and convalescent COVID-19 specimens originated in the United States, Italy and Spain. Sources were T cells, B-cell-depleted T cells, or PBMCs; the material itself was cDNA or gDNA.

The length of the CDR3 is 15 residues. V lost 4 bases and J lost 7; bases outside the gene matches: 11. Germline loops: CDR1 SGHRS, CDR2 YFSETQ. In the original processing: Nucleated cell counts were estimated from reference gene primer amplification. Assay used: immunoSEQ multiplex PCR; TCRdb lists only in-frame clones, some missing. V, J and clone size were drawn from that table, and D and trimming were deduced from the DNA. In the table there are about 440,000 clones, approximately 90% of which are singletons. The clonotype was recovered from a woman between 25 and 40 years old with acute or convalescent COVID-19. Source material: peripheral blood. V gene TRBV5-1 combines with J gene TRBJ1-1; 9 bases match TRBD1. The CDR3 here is CASSNNYGQGHEAFF. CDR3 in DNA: TGCGCCAGCAGCAACAACTACGGACAGGGGCATGAAGCTTTCTTT.